Each of the 13 T cell receptor beta chains below was sequenced from the same sample in a study of shared T cell receptors in the human thymus. Using immunoSEQ multiplex PCR, the repertoire was profiled, and TCRdb retains in-frame clones only, with some absent. The sample lists just under 550,000 clones, about four fifths occurring once. This sample was shared with a second study, whose subject was human thymus T cells.

The sample comprised thymocytes. These receptors came from a boy in the first two years of life with a congenital heart defect.

The chain employs TRBV4-1 and TRBJ2-7, with 8 bases that match TRBD1. CDR3 length: 15 amino acids. V was clipped by 0 bases and J by 2 bases; unmatched bases: 3. The germline gives CDR1 MGHRA, CDR2 YSYEKL. CDR3 sequence (DNA): TGCGCCAGCAGCCAAGATCGGACAGGGCCCTACGAGCAGTACTTC. It translates to CASSQDRTGPYEQYF.

This clone was seen a handful of times. This rearrangement joins TRBV28 to TRBJ1-4; 9 nucleotides align to TRBD1. This CDR3 is 17 amino acids long. Germline CDR1 is MDHEN and CDR2 is SYDVKM. V dropped 3 bases and J dropped 7; count of bases not matched to a gene: 12. The CDR3: CASSFPQQGAFAEKLFF. The CDR3 DNA is TGTGCCAGCAGTTTCCCACAACAGGGGGCGTTTGCTGAAAAACTGTTTTTT.

The chain carries TRBV23-1 and TRBJ2-3, with a tentative D call TRBD2 (6 bases). TRBV23-1 is filed as an ORF, its function uncertain. The germline V and J ends were trimmed by 4 bases and 2 bases, with 13 bases remaining between them. The CDR3 has 15 amino acids. Here the CDR3 DNA reads TGCGCCAGCAGTCGGGGGGATACTTCCACAGATACGCAGTATTTT. Protein sequence: CASSRGDTSTDTQYF.

This clone was counted a few times. The chain employs TRBV4-3 and TRBJ2-5, with D perhaps TRBD1 (7 bases). Germline CDR1 LGHNA, CDR2 YSLEER. Trimming took 0 bases from V and 5 from J, leaving 13 bases between them. This CDR3 has 15 residues. In DNA, the CDR3 is TGCGCCAGCAGCCAAGATGGAGGGGGCGCGGAGACCCAGTACTTC. It yields the protein CASSQDGGGAETQYF.

This chain uses TRBV27 with TRBJ2-1, with D possibly matching TRBD2 (6 bases). The CDR3 length is 16 residues. Looked up from germline, CDR1 is MNHEY and CDR2 is SMNVEV (reference sequence). V lost 3 bases and J lost 8, with 20 bases in between. The CDR3 loop reads CASSLFSREREDEQFF. DNA of the CDR3: TGTGCCAGCAGTTTGTTTAGCCGGGAGAGAGAGGATGAGCAGTTCTTC.

The chain recombines TRBV6-1 with TRBJ2-4; D not resolved. V shed 10 bases and J shed 0 bases, with 13 bases lying between them. Germline V gene data show CDR1 as MNHNS and CDR2 as SASEGT. This CDR3 is 14 amino acids long. The CDR3 nucleotides read TGTGCCACACAACTAATCGTAGCCAAAAACATTCAGTACTTC. This sequence encodes CATQLIVAKNIQYF.

The V and J genes are TRBV4-1 and TRBJ2-7; 10 bases are a match to TRBD2. The germline CDR1 and CDR2 sequences are MGHRA and YSYEKL. The V gene end was trimmed by 0 bases and the J gene end by 7 bases; junction bases not matched to a gene: 15. CDR3 length equals 18 residues. The CDR3: CASSQEVRTSGTAGEQYF. DNA of the CDR3: TGCGCCAGCAGCCAAGAGGTAAGGACTAGCGGTACAGCCGGTGAGCAGTACTTC.

This chain links TRBV7-9 with TRBJ1-4; 7 nucleotides agree with TRBD1. V lost 5 bases to trimming and J lost 8 bases; unmatched junction nucleotides: 11. CDR3 length: 15 amino acids. The germline V gene has CDR1 SEHNR and CDR2 FQNEAQ (reference sequence). The CDR3 DNA is TGTGCCAGCAGCCCGGGGTTGGGGGGACAGGAAAAACTGTTTTTT. Its protein product is CASSPGLGGQEKLFF.

A few counts support this clone. The chain is built from TRBV28 and TRBJ2-2; TRBD1 aligns across 9 bases. Germline assignment: CDR1 MDHEN and CDR2 SYDVKM. This CDR3 is built from 16 residues. V lost 6 bases, J lost 5 bases, and 10 bases stayed unmatched. The CDR3 coding sequence is TGTGCCAGCAGCTATCGGGACAGGGAGGGGACCGGGGAGCTGTTTTTT. Protein product: CASSYRDREGTGELFF.

V and J are TRBV5-4 and TRBJ2-7; D may be TRBD2 (6 bases). The V end was cut by 4 bases, the J end by 3 bases, with 11 bases between. Germline loops: CDR1 SGHNT, CDR2 YYREEE (reference sequence). The CDR3 is made up of 13 amino acids. The CDR3 region is CASSGEEGYEQYF. CDR3 bases: TGTGCCAGCAGCGGGGAGGAGGGCTACGAGCAGTACTTC. Full variable domain (outside the CDR3, taken from reference TRBV5-4 and TRBJ2-7): ETGVTQSPTHLIKTRGQQVTLRCSSQSGHNTVSWYQQALGQGPQFIFQYYREEENGRGNFPPRFSGLQFPNYSSELNVNALELDDSALYLCASSGEEGYEQYFGPGTRLTVT.

This chain uses TRBV5-6 with TRBJ1-1; 7 bases align to TRBD1. The CDR3 contains 14 residues. Germline lookup yields CDR1 SGHDT and CDR2 YYEEEE. V shed 1 base and J 7 bases; nucleotides not matched to a gene: 7. CDR3 residues: CASSLKQGEGEAFF. CDR3 DNA sequence: TGTGCCAGCAGCTTGAAGCAGGGGGAAGGTGAAGCTTTCTTT.

The chain is built from TRBV5-4 and TRBJ2-3, with 7 bases that match TRBD2. Per the germline V gene, CDR1 is SGHNT and CDR2 is YYREEE (reference sequence). This CDR3 has 13 residues. V shed 10 bases, J shed 6 bases, and the junction held 11 bases outside the gene matches. The CDR3 DNA reads as TGTGCCTTTCGCGGGGGTGCGTTGGATACGCAGTATTTT. This encodes CAFRGGALDTQYF. The full variable domain, rest sourced from reference TRBV5-4 and TRBJ2-3, is ETGVTQSPTHLIKTRGQQVTLRCSSQSGHNTVSWYQQALGQGPQFIFQYYREEENGRGNFPPRFSGLQFPNYSSELNVNALELDDSALYLCAFRGGALDTQYFGPGTRLTVL.

The gene calls are TRBV5-6 and TRBJ2-7, with D perhaps TRBD2 (6 bases). The CDR3 spans 16 residues. From germline, CDR1 is SGHDT and CDR2 YYEEEE. V was trimmed by 0 bases and J by 0 bases, leaving 13 bases between them. The CDR3 sequence is CASSLESGYYSYEQYF. The CDR3 DNA is TGTGCCAGCAGCTTGGAGAGCGGGTACTACTCCTACGAGCAGTACTTC.